A single sample gave rise to the 31 T cell receptor beta chains below, sequenced in a study of blood T cell repertoires in COVID-19. TCRdb keeps only in-frame clones here, not all; method: immunoSEQ multiplex PCR. Among about 110,000 clones listed, roughly 76% were seen once. Source material: peripheral blood. The receptors originated from a woman in her fifties or sixties with acute or convalescent COVID-19.

The chain couples TRBV19 to TRBJ2-4; 7 positions match TRBD2. There are 18 residues in the CDR3. CDR1 LNHDA and CDR2 SQIVND come from the germline V gene (reference sequence). V gave up 3 bases and J gave up 1 base; unmatched junction bases: 12. The chain's CDR3 is CASSISGRATVAKNIQYF. CDR3 coding DNA: TGTGCCAGTAGTATCTCGGGGAGGGCCACCGTGGCCAAAAACATTCAGTACTTC.

In its sample, this clone was seen a few times. The J gene is TRBJ1-2, the V gene TRBV6-5; D gene unclear. From germline, CDR1 is MNHEY and CDR2 SVGAGI. This CDR3 spans 11 amino acids. Trimming removed 5 bases at V and 6 bases at J, with 7 bases between. The CDR3 DNA is TGTGCCAGCAGTAGGAGAAATGGCTACACCTTC. Amino acids: CASSRRNGYTF.

The CDR3: CASSRPGRGGAFF. Written as DNA, the CDR3 is TGTGCCAGCAGCCGCCCGGGGAGAGGGGGAGCTTTCTTT. The chain carries TRBV3-1 (or the pseudogene TRBV3-2) and TRBJ1-1, with D maybe TRBD1 (6 bases). This CDR3 has 13 amino acids. From germline, CDR1 is LGHDT and CDR2 YNNKEL (reference sequence). Trimming cost V 4 bases and J 10 bases, with 16 bases left between them.

The chain links TRBV15 to TRBJ1-1; tentatively, D is TRBD1 (6 bases). Germline V gene sequence: CDR1 LNHNV, CDR2 YYDKDF (reference sequence). V was clipped by 0 bases and J by 10 bases, with 12 bases between them. The CDR3 is 13 residues long. The CDR3 nucleotides are TGTGCCACCAGCAGAGATTTTGGCAGGGGAGCTTTCTTT. Its protein is CATSRDFGRGAFF.

The chain employs TRBV5-4 and TRBJ1-4, with unresolved D. Germline V lookup: CDR1 SGHNT, CDR2 YYREEE (reference sequence). Deletions cut 0 bases from V and 9 bases from J, with 21 bases between. The CDR3 spans 17 residues. The CDR3 DNA follows: TGTGCCAGCAGCTTGGGGGGAGCGGCCGGAGCGGGAAAAAAACTGTTTTTT. This gives the protein CASSLGGAAGAGKKLFF.

The CDR3 coding sequence is TGTGCCATACTACAGGGGGCGCGTTCGTCCGAGCAGTACTTC. This encodes CAILQGARSSEQYF. The chain has TRBV2 and TRBJ2-7; 9 bases agree with TRBD1. The CDR3 contains 14 residues. Germline CDR1 SNHLY, CDR2 FYNNEI. V lost 10 bases to trimming and J lost 6 bases; unmatched junction nucleotides: 13.

This chain joins TRBV5-1 and TRBJ2-1, with 9 bases identical to TRBD1. V shed 4 bases, J shed 6 bases, and the junction held 8 bases outside the gene matches. Germline CDR1 and CDR2: SGHRS and YFSETQ. The CDR3 loop spans 15 amino acids. The CDR3 DNA follows: TGCGCCAGCAGCCTCTCCGGGACAGGGTCCAATGAGCAGTTCTTC. It yields the protein CASSLSGTGSNEQFF.

This clone appeared once. The J gene is TRBJ1-3, the V gene TRBV18; D gene ambiguous. CDR1 KGHSH and CDR2 LQKENI come from the germline V gene. CDR3 length equals 15 residues. V was pared by 6 bases and J by 0 bases, with 12 bases between. The CDR3 loop reads CASSPGETSGNTIYF. The CDR3 nucleotides are TGTGCCAGCTCTCCTGGGGAGACCTCTGGAAACACCATATATTTT.

This clone was observed many times. The rearrangement joins TRBV28 to TRBJ1-1; 7 bases line up with TRBD1. The CDR3 runs 16 residues. Germline V gene lookup returns CDR1 MDHEN and CDR2 SYDVKM. J lost 0 bases, V lost 5 bases, and 9 bases had no gene match. In DNA form, the CDR3 reads TGTGCCAGCAGTCAAGGGACAGCTACTATGAACACTGAAGCTTTCTTT. As protein: CASSQGTATMNTEAFF.

As concerns this clone: One junction end does not reproduce the germline sequence, and a read error may be involved. The chain employs TRBV2 and TRBJ1-5; no reliable D call. This CDR3 spans 13 amino acids. CDR1 and CDR2 (germline): SNHLY, FYNNEI. In DNA, the CDR3 is TGTGCCAGCAGTGAGTATAGCATTCAGCCCCAGCATTTT. It specifies CASSEYSIQPQHF.

The rearrangement uses TRBV7-6 and TRBJ2-7; 9 positions match TRBD1. Germline V lookup: CDR1 SGHVS, CDR2 FNYEAQ. With 1 base clipped from V and 2 bases from J, the junction kept 6 bases outside the gene matches. CDR3 length: 16 residues. CDR3 in amino acids: CASSLGTGGYTYEQYF. The CDR3 coding sequence is TGTGCCAGCAGCTTAGGCACAGGGGGCTACACCTACGAGCAGTACTTC.

This sequence joins TRBV7-9 and TRBJ1-1; D is undetermined. The CDR3 covers 14 residues. V was pared by 2 bases and J by 4 bases, with 11 bases between. Germline V gene lookup returns CDR1 SEHNR and CDR2 FQNEAQ (reference sequence). CDR3 residues: CASSLWVGGTEAFF. The CDR3 DNA is TGTGCCAGCAGCTTATGGGTCGGCGGCACTGAAGCTTTCTTT.

The J gene is TRBJ1-1, the V gene TRBV27; the D gene is possibly TRBD1 (5 bases). Between the trimmed V and J ends, which lost 3 bases and 3 bases, there was a span of 8 bases. CDR3 size: 13 residues. The germline CDR1 and CDR2 sequences are MNHEY and SMNVEV (reference sequence). CDR3 sequence (DNA): TGTGCCAGCAGTTTCGGGACTTACACTGAAGCTTTCTTT. This translates into CASSFGTYTEAFF.

Concerning this clone itself: A read error is possible here, since a much larger clone lies one base away. The chain carries TRBV28 and TRBJ2-7; weak D call: TRBD1 (5 bases). Germline V gives CDR1 MDHEN, CDR2 SYDVKM. The CDR3 runs to 12 residues. Trimming removed 6 bases at V and 1 base at J, with 7 bases between. Written as DNA, the CDR3 is TGTGCCAGCAGGGACACTTCCTACGAGCAGTACTTC. This gives the protein CASRDTSYEQYF.

The chain employs TRBV6-7 and TRBJ1-1; D remains unclear. TRBV6-7 is an open reading frame, and its role is uncertain. V shed 4 bases and J shed 6 bases, with 15 bases lying between them. This CDR3 region has 14 residues. The CDR3 sequence is CASSFMQASPEAFF. CDR3 DNA sequence: TGTGCCAGCAGTTTCATGCAGGCGAGTCCTGAAGCTTTCTTT.

This clone showed up just a few times. The V and J genes are TRBV23-1 and TRBJ2-7; 7 nucleotides match TRBD1. TRBV23-1 is assigned to the ORF class and has an uncertain function. Unmatched junction bases numbered 18, after V lost 6 bases and J lost 4 bases. This CDR3 has 17 residues. The CDR3 protein is CASSDGVGQVLIYEQYF. For the CDR3, the DNA is TGCGCCAGCAGCGATGGCGTTGGACAGGTTCTTATTTACGAGCAGTACTTC.

The V gene is TRBV7-2, the J gene TRBJ1-6; a weak D match, TRBD1 (5 bases). Germline V gene data show CDR1 as SGHTA and CDR2 as FQGNSA. V was shortened by 1 base and J by 0 bases, with 10 bases between the two germline ends. The CDR3 is 17 amino acids. The CDR3 protein is CASSLVGHPSYNSPLHF. For the CDR3, the DNA is TGTGCCAGCAGCTTAGTTGGACACCCCTCCTATAATTCACCCCTCCACTTT.

This clone was observed a single time. The chain links TRBV10-3 to TRBJ2-1; D unresolved. Trimming stripped 0 bases from V and 2 bases from J, with 11 bases between. Germline V lookup: CDR1 ENHRY, CDR2 SYGVKD. CDR3 length: 16 amino acids. The CDR3 spells CAISESGRYAYNEQFF. The CDR3 DNA reads TGTGCCATCAGTGAGTCGGGCAGGTACGCCTACAATGAGCAGTTCTTC.

V and J are TRBV11-2 and TRBJ1-4; a weak D match, TRBD1 (6 bases). The CDR3 length is 18 residues. Germline CDR1 is SGHAT and CDR2 is FQNNGV. V lost 3 bases and J lost 0, with 17 bases in between. The chain's CDR3 is CASSFLVTGPATNEKLFF. The CDR3, as DNA: TGTGCCAGCAGCTTTCTTGTCACAGGGCCAGCAACTAATGAAAAACTGTTTTTT.

The J gene is TRBJ1-6, the V gene TRBV2; a weak D match, TRBD1 (5 bases). CDR1 is SNHLY, CDR2 FYNNEI, per germline. The V gene lost 4 bases and the J gene lost 9 bases, with 13 bases spanning the gap. There are 14 residues in the CDR3. The CDR3 protein is CASSAGKGGSPLHF. Written as DNA, the CDR3 is TGTGCCAGCAGTGCAGGGAAGGGTGGTTCACCCCTCCACTTT.

The rearrangement links TRBV19 to TRBJ1-2; 8 nucleotides line up with TRBD1. V shed 5 bases, J shed 4 bases, and the junction held 3 bases outside the gene matches. CDR1 and CDR2 (germline): LNHDA, SQIVND (reference sequence). This CDR3 comprises 13 residues. CDR3 region: CASSPTGVYGYTF. CDR3 nucleotides: TGTGCCAGTAGTCCGACAGGGGTCTATGGCTACACCTTC. The variable domain in full, completed from reference TRBV19 and TRBJ1-2, reads DGGITQSPKYLFRKEGQNVTLSCEQNLNHDAMYWYRQDPGQGLRLIYYSQIVNDFQKGDIAEGYSVSREKKESFPLTVTSAQKNPTAFYLCASSPTGVYGYTFGSGTRLTVV.

The CDR3 loop is CASSLITAGSTWRNEQFF. The CDR3, as DNA: TGTGCCAGCAGCTTGATTACGGCGGGGAGTACGTGGAGGAATGAGCAGTTCTTC. The chain has TRBV5-4 and TRBJ2-1; possible D gene TRBD2, 6 bases. The CDR3 runs to 18 residues. Trimming removed 1 base from V and 7 bases from J, with 24 bases in between. The germline V gene has CDR1 SGHNT and CDR2 YYREEE (reference sequence).

The chain employs TRBV5-1 and TRBJ1-5, with D maybe TRBD1 (6 bases). This CDR3 has 14 residues. The V gene lost 4 bases and the J gene lost 5 bases, with 13 bases spanning the gap. CDR1 is SGHRS and CDR2 is YFSETQ in the germline V gene. Here the CDR3 reads CASSTDRSDQPQHF. CDR3 nucleotides: TGCGCCAGCAGCACCGACAGGTCAGATCAGCCCCAGCATTTT.

The chain carries TRBV27 and TRBJ1-4; D call uncertain. Trimming shortened V by 6 bases and J by 7 bases, and 18 bases separated the two germline ends. Germline lookup yields CDR1 MNHEY and CDR2 SMNVEV (reference sequence). There are 15 residues in the CDR3. The CDR3 DNA reads as TGTGCCAGCAGCCCATGGGGAGGCGGCGTTGAAAAACTGTTTTTT. It translates to CASSPWGGGVEKLFF.

DNA of the CDR3: TGCGCCAGCAGCCACCTCGGGGTAGGATCACCCCTCCACTTT. Protein: CASSHLGVGSPLHF. The chain recombines TRBV5-1 with TRBJ1-6, with no clear D. This CDR3 is 14 amino acids long. Germline lookup yields CDR1 SGHRS and CDR2 YFSETQ. V was pared by 4 bases and J by 10 bases, with 15 bases between.

The V call is TRBV15, the J call TRBJ1-5; possible D gene TRBD1, 6 bases. Trimming pared 0 bases from V and 4 bases from J, leaving 16 bases between. Germline CDR1 and CDR2: LNHNV and YYDKDF (reference sequence). The CDR3 runs 17 residues. The CDR3 loop is CATSREPTGTGNQPQHF. DNA for the CDR3: TGTGCCACCAGCAGAGAACCAACAGGGACGGGGAATCAGCCCCAGCATTTT.

This clone has only a few counts. V gene TRBV11-2 combines with J gene TRBJ1-2, with 7 nucleotides matching TRBD1. CDR3 size: 14 residues. The ends lost 7 bases at V and 2 bases at J; junction bases unmatched: 7. The germline V gene has CDR1 SGHAT and CDR2 FQNNGV. The DNA for the CDR3 is TGTGCCAGCAAGGCTGGGACAGCAAACTATGGCTACACCTTC. Encoded protein: CASKAGTANYGYTF.

Note on this clone: Additional DNA sequences in this sample encode the identical CDR3. The chain uses TRBV28 and TRBJ1-2; 9 bases are a match to TRBD1. Looked up from germline, CDR1 is MDHEN and CDR2 is SYDVKM. The CDR3 spans 15 residues. The trim removed 1 base at V and 2 bases at J, leaving 2 bases unmatched. The DNA for the CDR3 is TGTGCCAGCAGTTTATCAGGACAGGGGAACTATGGCTACACCTTC. This encodes CASSLSGQGNYGYTF.

V and J are TRBV7-6 and TRBJ2-7; 7 bases map to TRBD1. The V and J ends lost 5 bases and 3 bases, in that order; junction bases with no gene match: 7. CDR1 is SGHVS and CDR2 is FNYEAQ in the germline V gene. The CDR3 consists of 14 residues. The CDR3 here is CASSLGTDIYEQYF. The CDR3 DNA sequence: TGTGCCAGCAGCCTGGGGACAGATATCTACGAGCAGTACTTC.

The chain recombines TRBV5-6 with TRBJ1-4; possible D gene TRBD1, 5 bases. Germline loops: CDR1 SGHDT, CDR2 YYEEEE. Trimming shortened V by 0 bases and J by 8 bases, and 11 bases separated the two germline ends. There are 14 residues in the CDR3. The DNA of the CDR3 is TGTGCCAGCAGCTTGGGTCGCGGGGGAGAAAAACTGTTTTTT. Translated, it gives CASSLGRGGEKLFF. The variable domain in full, completed from reference TRBV5-6 and TRBJ1-4, reads DAGVTQSPTHLIKTRGQQVTLRCSPKSGHDTVSWYQQALGQGPQFIFQYYEEEERQRGNFPDRFSGHQFPNYSSELNVNALLLGDSALYLCASSLGRGGEKLFFGSGTQLSVL.

V is TRBV11-2 and J is TRBJ1-2; a possible D gene is TRBD1 (6 bases). Germline lookup yields CDR1 SGHAT and CDR2 FQNNGV. This CDR3 has 14 amino acids. Trimming took 5 bases from V and 5 from J, leaving 15 bases between them. This chain's CDR3 is CASSPSGGAYGYTF. CDR3 sequence (DNA): TGTGCCAGCAGCCCCTCGGGGGGCGCGTATGGCTACACCTTC.